Listed below are T cell receptor beta chains from one sample, sequenced in a study of Ad26.COV2.S vaccination and SARS-CoV-2 variants. Profiled with immunoSEQ multiplex PCR; TCRdb holds only in-frame clones, not every one. The sample has 400,000 to 450,000 clones, approximately 92% seen once. The input for sequencing was peripheral blood, taken in a trial of Ad26.COV2.S vaccine versus placebo. These receptors were obtained from a person aged 18-60 years who received the Ad26.COV2.S COVID-19 vaccine or a placebo. Both conserved end residues are part of each CDR3. The D gene is left open where the match is weak. Expanded clones get a size class; other rows say once, few or many, or leave the size out.

d_call	cdr3_length	v_call	clone_size	j_call	cdr3_nt	cdr3_aa
TRBD1	21	TRBV15	NA	TRBJ2-2	TGTGCCACCAGCAGAGTAATTCCCACCAAAAGACAGGGGTTGACCACCGGGGAGCTGTTTTTT	CATSRVIPTKRQGLTTGELFF
TRBD2	20	TRBV7-6	NA	TRBJ2-2	TGTGCCAGCAGCTTGTGGAGGCGGGAGTTACCGTCACCGAACACCGGGGAGCTGTTTTTT	CASSLWRRELPSPNTGELFF
NA	13	TRBV6-6	NA	TRBJ2-2	TGTGCCAGCACCTCTGCGAACACCGGGGAGCTGTTTTTT	CASTSANTGELFF
TRBD1	14	TRBV6-2/TRBV6-3	NA	TRBJ2-3	TGTGCCAGCAGCAGGACAGGGGGGACAGATACGCAGTATTTT	CASSRTGGTDTQYF
TRBD1	15	TRBV6-5	NA	TRBJ2-7	TGTGCCAGCAGTATACCCAGGGGGTCCTCGCGCGAGCAGTACTTC	CASSIPRGSSREQYF
NA	14	TRBV3-1/TRBV3-2	NA	TRBJ1-1	TGTGCCAGCAGCCAAGATTCCGGACCTACTAAAGCTTTCTTT	CASSQDSGPTKAFF
NA	17	TRBV9	NA	TRBJ2-6	TGTGCCAGCAGCGTAGCTGGGATAGTCTCTGGGGCCAACGTCCTGACTTTC	CASSVAGIVSGANVLTF
NA	12	TRBV28	NA	TRBJ2-7	TGTGCCAGCAGTTTAAGCGGCTACGAGCAGTACTTC	CASSLSGYEQYF
TRBD2	15	TRBV6-1	once	TRBJ2-7	TGTGCCAGTTGGGCGGGGGGCGGAACATCCTACGAGCAGTACTTC	CASWAGGGTSYEQYF
NA	15	TRBV30	NA	TRBJ1-4	TGTGCCTGGAGTGGACACATTGCAACTAATGAAAAACTGTTTTTT	CAWSGHIATNEKLFF
TRBD1	12	TRBV6-5	NA	TRBJ2-7	TGTGCCAGCAGACGACAGGGAAACGAGCAGTACTTC	CASRRQGNEQYF
TRBD1	14	TRBV5-4	NA	TRBJ1-6	TGTGCCAGCAGCTTGGCGCAGGGGGATTCACCCCTCCACTTT	CASSLAQGDSPLHF
NA	15	TRBV10-3	NA	TRBJ2-1	TGTGCCATCAGCACCCAGGGGACTACTTACAATGAGCAGTTCTTC	CAISTQGTTYNEQFF
TRBD1	14	TRBV6-6	NA	TRBJ1-5	TGTGCCAGCAGGTCGACAGGGCCCAATCAGCCCCAGCATTTT	CASRSTGPNQPQHF
TRBD1	16	TRBV6-4	NA	TRBJ2-5	TGTGCCAGCAGTGGTAGGGACAGGGGGGAAAATGAGACCCAGTACTTC	CASSGRDRGENETQYF
TRBD1	12	TRBV19	NA	TRBJ2-1	TGTGCCAGTAGGAGAGACAGGGATGAGCAGTTCTTC	CASRRDRDEQFF
NA	15	TRBV23-1	NA	TRBJ2-2	TGCGCCAGCAGTCAGGTGTTGTTGAACACCGGGGAGCTGTTTTTT	CASSQVLLNTGELFF
TRBD1	15	TRBV11-2	NA	TRBJ1-6	TGTGCCAGCAGCTTAGTTTGGACAGGGGACGCACCCCTCCACTTT	CASSLVWTGDAPLHF
NA	16	TRBV30	NA	TRBJ1-3	TGTGCCTGGAGTGTACGAGCTTGGACCGGTGGAAACACCATATATTTT	CAWSVRAWTGGNTIYF
NA	13	TRBV10-3	once	TRBJ1-2	TGTGCCATCAGTGGAGGACAGTCTGAAGGCTACACCTTC	CAISGGQSEGYTF
NA	15	TRBV19	few	TRBJ2-7	TGTGCCAGTAGTCCCCCGGGTGGGGTGGCCAGGGAGCAGTACTTC	CASSPPGGVAREQYF
TRBD2	17	TRBV6-1	NA	TRBJ2-1	TGTGCCAGCAGTGAATGGGCCCATAGCGGGAGGTTCAATGAGCAGTTCTTC	CASSEWAHSGRFNEQFF
NA	16	TRBV19	NA	TRBJ1-6	TGTGCCAGTAGTATAGGAAACGACATCTATAATTCACCCCTCCACTTT	CASSIGNDIYNSPLHF
NA	16	TRBV18	NA	TRBJ2-7	TGTGCCAGCTCACCACCGGGACGAAGGAGCTCCTACGAGCAGTACTTC	CASSPPGRRSSYEQYF
NA	16	TRBV28	NA	TRBJ2-1	TGTGCCAGCAGTTCCCCGACTGGAAAATCCTACAATGAGCAGTTCTTC	CASSSPTGKSYNEQFF
NA	16	TRBV21-1	NA	TRBJ2-1	TGTGCCAGCAGCAAAGCGGGCAGGGAATTTTACAATGAGCAGTTCTTC	CASSKAGREFYNEQFF
TRBD1	16	TRBV3-1/TRBV3-2	NA	TRBJ1-2	TGTGCCAGCAGCCAACCCCCCGACAGGGGGCAGGATGGCTACACCTTC	CASSQPPDRGQDGYTF
TRBD1	18	TRBV11-2	NA	TRBJ2-6	TGTGCCAGCAGCGGCGACAGGGCTCCCCTCTCTGGGGCCAACGTCCTGACTTTC	CASSGDRAPLSGANVLTF
NA	16	TRBV7-3	NA	TRBJ1-5	TGTGCCAGCAGCTTAACCTTCGGACAGCCTTATCAGCCCCAGCATTTT	CASSLTFGQPYQPQHF
TRBD2	16	TRBV10-2	NA	TRBJ2-7	TGCGCCAGCAGTGAGTCGATAGCGGGAGCCTCCTACGAGCAGTACTTC	CASSESIAGASYEQYF
NA	14	TRBV11-3	NA	TRBJ2-3	TGTGCCAGCAGCTTAGTCGGGACCACAGATACGCAGTATTTT	CASSLVGTTDTQYF
NA	14	TRBV11-3	NA	TRBJ1-6	TGTGCCAGCAGCTTGCGGGGCCCCAATTCACCCCTCCACTTT	CASSLRGPNSPLHF
TRBD1	15	TRBV19	NA	TRBJ2-2	TGTGCCAGTATTCTGTCGACAGGGGGGATCGGGGAGCTGTTTTTT	CASILSTGGIGELFF
TRBD1	15	TRBV4-1	NA	TRBJ1-2	TGCGCCAGCAGCCAAGTGGGACAGGCGCTCTATGGCTACACCTTC	CASSQVGQALYGYTF
TRBD2	15	TRBV7-3	NA	TRBJ2-1	TGTGCCAGCAGCATCGGGACTAGTGTATACAATGAGCAGTTCTTC	CASSIGTSVYNEQFF
NA	14	TRBV6-2/TRBV6-3	NA	TRBJ1-4	TGTGCCAGCAGCGCGTTTAACCTCAATGAAAAACTGTTTTTT	CASSAFNLNEKLFF
NA	14	TRBV30	NA	TRBJ1-4	TGTGCCTGGAGTGTTTGGGGGACGGGTGAAAAACTGTTTTTT	CAWSVWGTGEKLFF
NA	15	TRBV30	NA	TRBJ1-4	TGTGCCTGGAGCAGGGCGCGAATCCTAGGGGAAAAACTGTTTTTT	CAWSRARILGEKLFF
NA	14	TRBV4-2	few	TRBJ2-2	TGTGCCAGCAGCCAAGATAATCTTGCCGGGGAGCTGTTTTTT	CASSQDNLAGELFF
NA	13	TRBV4-1	NA	TRBJ1-1	TGCGCCAGCAGCCAAGTGCAGGGTTTTGAAGCTTTCTTT	CASSQVQGFEAFF
TRBD1	15	TRBV28	NA	TRBJ1-2	TGTGCCAGCAGTTCCCCAACAGGGGGGAGCTATGGCTACACCTTC	CASSSPTGGSYGYTF
TRBD2	17	TRBV4-3	NA	TRBJ2-1	TGCGCCAGCAGCCAATTATATGGACTAGCGGGAGAAACTGAGCAGTTCTTC	CASSQLYGLAGETEQFF
TRBD2	16	TRBV28	NA	TRBJ2-5	TGTGCCAGCAGTTCCCCCCAGGGAGGGCTGGGAGAGACCCAGTACTTC	CASSSPQGGLGETQYF
NA	12	TRBV7-9	once	TRBJ1-2	TGTGCCAGCAATAGCAGGGAGAATGGCTACACCTTC	CASNSRENGYTF
TRBD1	16	TRBV9	NA	TRBJ1-3	TGTGCCAGCAGCCCCCCCGGACAGGGAGCTGGAAACACCATATATTTT	CASSPPGQGAGNTIYF